This record concerns one T cell receptor beta chain sequence. No antigen is known for it. A much larger clone differs from this one at a single base, so this may be a read error. Unique molecular identifiers were used in preparing the TCRbeta library. One entry per CDR3 protein results from TCRdb running MiXCR on the PCR reads. The profile shows 15,000 to 20,000 distinct CDR3 sequences, around 12% of them singletons. The data were obtained in a study of T-cell reconstitution after alpha-beta-depleted transplantation in children. V was trimmed by 10 bases and J by 4 bases, leaving 20 bases between them. This CDR3 spans 15 amino acids. The germline gives CDR1 SEHNR, CDR2 FQNEAQ (reference sequence). Overall study findings and caveats: Several hundred graft clones that had expanded were reportedly the source of alpha-beta T cells about two months after transplant. Fresh T-cell production supplied most of the T-cell counts and diversity seen one year after transplant.

The specimen comprised PBMCs, mostly from graft donor cells, sampled 180 days after TCRalphabeta/CD19-depleted stem cell transplant. The TCR originated in a boy under two years old who had a stem cell transplant for Wiskott-Aldrich syndrome, so the T cells may come from the graft donor. This chain connects TRBV7-9 to TRBJ2-1, with D possibly TRBD1 on 6 matching bases. CDR3 DNA sequence: TGTGCCATCAAATCACAGGGTAGGTTATACAATGAGCAGTTCTTC. Translating gives CAIKSQGRLYNEQFF.